This T cell receptor (beta chain) is drawn from a study of blood T cell repertoires in COVID-19. About the research overall: Sites across the United States, Italy and Spain contributed samples from acute and convalescent COVID-19.

CDR1 and CDR2 from the germline V gene are SGHTS and YDEGEE. CDR3 length equals 15 residues. Unmatched junction bases numbered 2, after V lost 2 bases and J lost 5 bases. Generated by immunoSEQ multiplex PCR, the TCRdb table keeps only in-frame clones and is missing some. The sample shows approximately 70,000 clones, over 80% of them seen only once. The material sequenced was peripheral blood. The sequence was collected from an elderly man with active or convalescent COVID-19. This sequence joins TRBV5-8 and TRBJ1-6, with 9 positions matching TRBD1. CDR3 in amino acids: CASSFGDRDNSPLHF. Written as DNA, the CDR3 is TGTGCCAGCAGCTTTGGGGACAGGGATAATTCACCCCTCCACTTT. Combining the CDR3 with reference TRBV5-8 and TRBJ1-6 gives the whole variable domain EAGVTQSPTHLIKTRGQQATLRCSPISGHTSVYWYQQALGLGLQFLLWYDEGEERNRGNFPPRFSGRQFPNYSSELNVNALELEDSALYLCASSFGDRDNSPLHFGNGTRLTVT.